This TCR beta chain was sequenced for a study of PD-1 blockade in classical Hodgkin lymphoma. Turning to the study itself: Once every 2 weeks, patients received intravenous nivolumab at 3 mg/kg.

Findings and caveats of the study: The causes of the repertoire differences, possibly disease activity or prior therapy, remain undefined. Patients with an early start, nivolumab under 1 year after ASCT, were excluded. CD4+ TCR diversity climbed significantly by C4D1, unlike CD8+ TCR diversity.

As concerns this clone: No antigen is known for it.

There are 17 residues in the CDR3. The V gene's germline CDR1 is SGHRS and CDR2 YFSETQ. V was cut by 7 bases and J by 3 bases, with 23 bases left in between. Measured with immunoSEQ multiplex PCR; TCRdb has only the in-frame clones, and not every one. The sample yields 90,000 to 110,000 clones, more than 70% seen once. Specified time point: cycle 4 day 1 (C4D1), after less than 7 weeks of nivolumab. No patient escaped relapse after autologous stem cell transplantation, and brentuximab vedotin exposure varied. The rearrangement joins TRBV5-1 to TRBJ2-4; a weak D match, TRBD1 (5 bases). This TCR derives from a human donor with classical Hodgkin lymphoma. The sequencing here drew on peripheral blood mononuclear cells (PBMCs), taken before the fourth cycle of nivolumab. The CDR3 spells CASPLKRLTAIKNIQYF. DNA of the CDR3: TGCGCCAGCCCCCTCAAAAGGCTGACAGCTATCAAAAACATTCAGTACTTC.